This T cell receptor beta chain stems from a study of PD-1 blockade in mismatch repair-deficient tumors. Study details: Patients had approximately 11 mismatch repair-deficient cancer types and were previously treated and progressing. The study's findings and limits: Tumor-resident clones, often absent from pretreatment blood, expanded after pembrolizumab and then contracted.

Turning to this clone: Its antigen is undetermined.

TCRs were sequenced from a few patients responding to pembrolizumab. Germline CDR1 MNHEY, CDR2 SVGAGI. The CDR3 extends over 13 amino acids. The ends were cut back, 2 bases at V and 6 bases at J, with 11 bases in the middle. The assay was immunoSEQ multiplex PCR, and TCRdb's table has in-frame clones only and misses some. This sample has about 68,000 clones, with roughly 80% found just once. The TCR sequence derives from an adult with mismatch repair-deficient cancer. This specimen was peripheral blood, taken 2 weeks after starting pembrolizumab. The J gene is TRBJ2-7, the V gene TRBV6-5, with D perhaps matching TRBD2 (6 bases). DNA for the CDR3: TGTGCCAGCAGTTACCAATCCGGGGGCGAGCAGTACTTC. Residues: CASSYQSGGEQYF.